The T cell receptor (beta chain) under discussion was sequenced for a study of post-analysis software for immune sequencing data. Study observations and caveats: Five or six TRBV segments, TRBV5-6, TRBV5-1 and TRBV20-1 among them, were found more frequent in patients than controls.

Libraries were made from TCR beta cDNA, and they carried unique molecular identifiers. From the PCR reads, TCRdb called clonotypes with MiXCR, one entry per CDR3 protein. The sample contains 450,000 to 700,000 distinct CDR3 sequences, 44% of which appear only once. CDR1 is SGHRS, CDR2 YFSETQ, per germline. The junction had 8 bases not matched to a gene; V was cut back by 1 base and J by 7 bases. The length of the CDR3 is 16 residues. To note about this clonotype: Its antigen is not known.

The TCR comes from a girl between 5 and 17 years old with multiple sclerosis. Sequenced sample: blood. V usage is TRBV5-1 and J usage is TRBJ2-7; 13 bases line up with TRBD2. The CDR3, as DNA: TGCGCCAGCAGCTTGCCGACTAGCGGGAGGAGTCGGGAGCAGTACTTC. Translation gives CASSLPTSGRSREQYF.